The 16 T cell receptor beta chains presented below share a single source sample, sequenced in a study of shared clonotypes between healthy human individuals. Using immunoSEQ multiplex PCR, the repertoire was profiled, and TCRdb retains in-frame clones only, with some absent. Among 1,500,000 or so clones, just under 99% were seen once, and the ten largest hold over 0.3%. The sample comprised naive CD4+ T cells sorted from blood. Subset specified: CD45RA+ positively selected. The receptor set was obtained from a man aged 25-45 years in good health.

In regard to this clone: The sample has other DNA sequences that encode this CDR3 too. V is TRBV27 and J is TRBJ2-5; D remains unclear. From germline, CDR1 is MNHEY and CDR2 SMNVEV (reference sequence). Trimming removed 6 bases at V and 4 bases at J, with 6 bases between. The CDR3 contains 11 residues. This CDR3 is CASRLGETQYF. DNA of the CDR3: TGTGCCAGCAGGTTAGGAGAGACCCAGTACTTC.

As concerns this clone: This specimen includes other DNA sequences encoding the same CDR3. CDR3 sequence reads: CASSLVGGLNTEAFF. In DNA form, the CDR3 reads TGCGCCAGCAGCTTGGTTGGGGGCTTGAACACTGAAGCTTTCTTT. This chain connects TRBV5-1 to TRBJ1-1, with D possibly being TRBD1 (6 bases). With 0 bases removed from V and 0 bases from J, the gap between germline ends came to 9 bases. The CDR3 is 15 amino acids. Germline CDR1 is SGHRS and CDR2 is YFSETQ.

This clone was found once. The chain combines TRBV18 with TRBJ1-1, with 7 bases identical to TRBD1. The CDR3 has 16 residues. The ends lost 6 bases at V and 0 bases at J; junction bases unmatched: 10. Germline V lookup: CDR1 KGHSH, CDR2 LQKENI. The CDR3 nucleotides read TGTGCCAGCTCGCCAATTCAACAGGGGATGAACACTGAAGCTTTCTTT. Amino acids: CASSPIQQGMNTEAFF.

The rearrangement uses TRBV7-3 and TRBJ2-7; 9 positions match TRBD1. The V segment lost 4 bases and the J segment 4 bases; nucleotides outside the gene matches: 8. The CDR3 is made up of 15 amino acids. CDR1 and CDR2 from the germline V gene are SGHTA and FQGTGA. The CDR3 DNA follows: TGTGCCAGCAGCTCAAACCCGGGACAGGGATACGAGCAGTACTTC. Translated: CASSSNPGQGYEQYF.

For the CDR3, the DNA is TGTGCCAGCAGCTTAGAAAAGGTAATTGAGCAGTTCTTC. Residues: CASSLEKVIEQFF. The rearrangement joins TRBV11-2 to TRBJ2-1; D not certain. Trimming left V 0 bases short and J 9 bases short, with 9 bases between. In germline, CDR1 is SGHAT, CDR2 FQNNGV. The CDR3 sequence is 13 residues long.

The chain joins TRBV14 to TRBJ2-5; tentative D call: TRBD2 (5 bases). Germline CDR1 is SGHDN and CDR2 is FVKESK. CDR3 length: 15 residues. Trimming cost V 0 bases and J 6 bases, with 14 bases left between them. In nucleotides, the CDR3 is TGTGCCAGCAGCCAAGATCCTACCAGGAGGCAGACCCAGTACTTC. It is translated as CASSQDPTRRQTQYF. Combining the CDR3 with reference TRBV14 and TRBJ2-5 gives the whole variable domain EAGVTQFPSHSVIEKGQTVTLRCDPISGHDNLYWYRRVMGKEIKFLLHFVKESKQDESGMPNNRFLAERTGGTYSTLKVQPAELEDSGVYFCASSQDPTRRQTQYFGPGTRLLVL.

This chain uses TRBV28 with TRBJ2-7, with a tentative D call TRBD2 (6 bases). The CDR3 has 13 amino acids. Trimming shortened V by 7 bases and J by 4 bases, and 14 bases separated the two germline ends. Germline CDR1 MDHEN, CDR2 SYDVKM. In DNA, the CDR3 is TGTGCCAGCAATCCTACCGGGAGATACGAGCAGTACTTC. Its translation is CASNPTGRYEQYF.

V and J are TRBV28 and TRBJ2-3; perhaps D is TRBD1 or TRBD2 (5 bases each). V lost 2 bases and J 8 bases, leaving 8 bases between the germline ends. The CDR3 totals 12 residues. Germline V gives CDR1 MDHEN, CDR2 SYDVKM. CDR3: CASSLQRGTQYF. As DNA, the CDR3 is TGTGCCAGCAGTTTACAGAGGGGTACGCAGTATTTT.

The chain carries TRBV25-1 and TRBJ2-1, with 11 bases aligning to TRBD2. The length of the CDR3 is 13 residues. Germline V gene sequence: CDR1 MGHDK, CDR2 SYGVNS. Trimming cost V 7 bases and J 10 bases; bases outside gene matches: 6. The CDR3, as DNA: TGTGCCAGCAATCGGGGGACTAGCGGCGAGCAGTTCTTC. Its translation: CASNRGTSGEQFF. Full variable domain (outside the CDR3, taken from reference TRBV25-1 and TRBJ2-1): EADIYQTPRYLVIGTGKKITLECSQTMGHDKMYWYQQDPGMELHLIHYSYGVNSTEKGDLSSESTVSRIRTEHFPLTLESARPSHTSQYLCASNRGTSGEQFFGPGTRLTVL.

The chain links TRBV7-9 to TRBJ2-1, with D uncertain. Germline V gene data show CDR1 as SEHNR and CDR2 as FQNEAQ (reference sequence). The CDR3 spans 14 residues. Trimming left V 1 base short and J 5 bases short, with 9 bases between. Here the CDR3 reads CASSLERVNNEQFF. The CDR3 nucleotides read TGTGCCAGCAGCTTAGAGAGAGTAAACAATGAGCAGTTCTTC. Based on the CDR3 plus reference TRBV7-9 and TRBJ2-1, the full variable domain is DTGVSQNPRHKITKRGQNVTFRCDPISEHNRLYWYRQTLGQGPEFLTYFQNEAQLEKSRLLSDRFSAERPKGSFSTLEIQRTEQGDSAMYLCASSLERVNNEQFFGPGTRLTVL.

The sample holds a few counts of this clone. CDR3 sequence (DNA): TGTGCCAGCAGCTTAGATGTTAACACCGGGGAGCTGTTTTTT. It yields the protein CASSLDVNTGELFF. The chain joins TRBV11-3 to TRBJ2-2, with D uncertain. V was clipped by 0 bases and J by 2 bases, with 4 bases between them. The CDR3 runs 14 residues. Germline loops: CDR1 SGHNT, CDR2 YENEEA.

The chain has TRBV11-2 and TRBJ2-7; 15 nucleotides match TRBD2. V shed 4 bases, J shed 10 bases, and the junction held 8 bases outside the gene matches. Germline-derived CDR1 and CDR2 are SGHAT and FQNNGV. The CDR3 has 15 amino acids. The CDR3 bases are TGTGCCAGCAGCTCTCCAAGGACTAGCGGGAGGGCCCAGTACTTC. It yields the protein CASSSPRTSGRAQYF.

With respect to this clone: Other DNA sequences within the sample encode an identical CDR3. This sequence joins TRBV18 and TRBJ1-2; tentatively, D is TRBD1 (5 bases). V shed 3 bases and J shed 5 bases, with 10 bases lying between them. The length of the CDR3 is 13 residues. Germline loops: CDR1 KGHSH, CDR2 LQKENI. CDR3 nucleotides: TGTGCCAGCTCACCGGGACTTTCGTATGGCTACACCTTC. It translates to CASSPGLSYGYTF.

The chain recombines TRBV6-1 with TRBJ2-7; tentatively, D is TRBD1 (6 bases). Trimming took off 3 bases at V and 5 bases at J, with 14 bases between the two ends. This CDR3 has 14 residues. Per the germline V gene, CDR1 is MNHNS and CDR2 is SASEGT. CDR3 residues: CASSDVGYRDEQYF. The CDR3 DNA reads TGTGCCAGCAGTGATGTAGGTTACAGGGACGAGCAGTACTTC.

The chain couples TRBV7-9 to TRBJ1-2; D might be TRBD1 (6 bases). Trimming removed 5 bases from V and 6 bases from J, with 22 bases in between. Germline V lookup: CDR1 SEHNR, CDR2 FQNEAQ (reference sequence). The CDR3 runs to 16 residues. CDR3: CASSPEGTRNRDGYTF. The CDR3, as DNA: TGTGCCAGCAGCCCAGAAGGGACACGGAATCGTGATGGCTACACCTTC.

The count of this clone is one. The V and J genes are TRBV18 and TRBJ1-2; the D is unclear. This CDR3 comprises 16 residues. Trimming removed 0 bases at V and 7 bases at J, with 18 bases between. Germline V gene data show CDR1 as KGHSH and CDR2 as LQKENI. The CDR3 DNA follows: TGTGCCAGCTCACCACCAGGTCTTCAGGCGCTCCCTGGCTACACCTTC. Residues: CASSPPGLQALPGYTF.